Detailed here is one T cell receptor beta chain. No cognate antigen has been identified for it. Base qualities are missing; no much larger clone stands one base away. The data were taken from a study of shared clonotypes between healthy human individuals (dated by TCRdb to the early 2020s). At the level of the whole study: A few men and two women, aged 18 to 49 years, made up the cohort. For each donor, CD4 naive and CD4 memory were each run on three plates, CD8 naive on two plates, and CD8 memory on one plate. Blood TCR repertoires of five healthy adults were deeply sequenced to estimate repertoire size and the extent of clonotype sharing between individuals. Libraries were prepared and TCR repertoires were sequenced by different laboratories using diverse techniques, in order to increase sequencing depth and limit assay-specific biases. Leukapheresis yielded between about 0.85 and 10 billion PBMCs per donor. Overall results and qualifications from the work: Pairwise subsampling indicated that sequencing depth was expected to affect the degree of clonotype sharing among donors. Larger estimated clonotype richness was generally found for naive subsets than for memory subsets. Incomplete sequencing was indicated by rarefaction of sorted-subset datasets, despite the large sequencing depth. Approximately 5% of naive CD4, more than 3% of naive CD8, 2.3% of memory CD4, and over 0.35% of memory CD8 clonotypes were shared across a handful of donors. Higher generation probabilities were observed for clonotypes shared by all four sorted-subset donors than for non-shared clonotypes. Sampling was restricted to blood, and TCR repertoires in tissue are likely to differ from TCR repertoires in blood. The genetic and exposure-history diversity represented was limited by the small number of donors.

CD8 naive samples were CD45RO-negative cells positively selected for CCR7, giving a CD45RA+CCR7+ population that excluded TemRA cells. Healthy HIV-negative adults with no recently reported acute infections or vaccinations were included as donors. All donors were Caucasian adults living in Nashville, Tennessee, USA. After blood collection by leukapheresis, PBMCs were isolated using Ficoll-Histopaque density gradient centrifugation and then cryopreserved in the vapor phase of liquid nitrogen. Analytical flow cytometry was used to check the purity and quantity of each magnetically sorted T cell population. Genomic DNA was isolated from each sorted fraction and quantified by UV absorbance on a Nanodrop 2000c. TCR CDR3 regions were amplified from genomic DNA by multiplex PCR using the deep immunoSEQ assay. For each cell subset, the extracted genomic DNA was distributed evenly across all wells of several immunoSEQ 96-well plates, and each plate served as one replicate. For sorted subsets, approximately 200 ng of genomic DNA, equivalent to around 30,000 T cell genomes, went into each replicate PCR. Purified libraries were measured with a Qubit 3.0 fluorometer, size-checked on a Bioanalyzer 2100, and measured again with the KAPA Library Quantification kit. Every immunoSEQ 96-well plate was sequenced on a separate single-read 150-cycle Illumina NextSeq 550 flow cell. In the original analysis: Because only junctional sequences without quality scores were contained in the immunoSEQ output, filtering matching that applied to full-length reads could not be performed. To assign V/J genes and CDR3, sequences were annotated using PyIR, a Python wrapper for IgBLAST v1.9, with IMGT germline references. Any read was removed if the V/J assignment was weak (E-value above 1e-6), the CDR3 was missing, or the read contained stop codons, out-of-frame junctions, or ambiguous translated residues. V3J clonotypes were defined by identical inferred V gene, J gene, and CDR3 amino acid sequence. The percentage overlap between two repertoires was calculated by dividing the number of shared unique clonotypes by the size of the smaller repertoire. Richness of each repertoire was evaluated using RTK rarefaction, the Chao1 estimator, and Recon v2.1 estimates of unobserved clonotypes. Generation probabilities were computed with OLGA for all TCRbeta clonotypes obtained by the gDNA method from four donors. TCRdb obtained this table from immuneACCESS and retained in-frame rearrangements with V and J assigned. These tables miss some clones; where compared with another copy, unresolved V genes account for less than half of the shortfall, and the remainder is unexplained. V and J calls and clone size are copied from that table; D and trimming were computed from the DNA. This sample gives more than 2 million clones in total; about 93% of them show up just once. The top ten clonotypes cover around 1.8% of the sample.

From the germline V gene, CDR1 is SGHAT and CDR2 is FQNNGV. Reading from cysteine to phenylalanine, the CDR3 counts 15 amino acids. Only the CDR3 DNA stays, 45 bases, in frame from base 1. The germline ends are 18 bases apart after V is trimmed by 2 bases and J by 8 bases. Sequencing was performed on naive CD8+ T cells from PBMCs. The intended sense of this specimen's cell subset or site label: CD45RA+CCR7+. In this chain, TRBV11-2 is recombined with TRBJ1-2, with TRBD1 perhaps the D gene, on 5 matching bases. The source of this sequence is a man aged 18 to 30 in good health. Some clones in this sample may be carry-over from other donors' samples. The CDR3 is CASSLTQGLTGGYTF. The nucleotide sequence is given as TGTGCCAGCAGCTTAACTCAGGGACTCACGGGAGGCTACACCTTC.